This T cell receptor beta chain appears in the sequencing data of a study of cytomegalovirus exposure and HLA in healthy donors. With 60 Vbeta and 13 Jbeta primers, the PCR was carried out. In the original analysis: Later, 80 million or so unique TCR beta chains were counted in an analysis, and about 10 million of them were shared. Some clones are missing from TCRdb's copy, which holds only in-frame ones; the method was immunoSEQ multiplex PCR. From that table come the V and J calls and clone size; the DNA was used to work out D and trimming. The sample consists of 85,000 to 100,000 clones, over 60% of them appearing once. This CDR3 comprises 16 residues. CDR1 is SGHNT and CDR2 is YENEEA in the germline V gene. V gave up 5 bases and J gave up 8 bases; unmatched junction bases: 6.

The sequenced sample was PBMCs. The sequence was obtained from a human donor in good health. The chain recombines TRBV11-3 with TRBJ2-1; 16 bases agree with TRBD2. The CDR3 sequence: CASSGGLAGGAHEQFF. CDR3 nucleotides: TGTGCCAGCAGCGGGGGACTAGCGGGGGGGGCCCATGAGCAGTTCTTC.